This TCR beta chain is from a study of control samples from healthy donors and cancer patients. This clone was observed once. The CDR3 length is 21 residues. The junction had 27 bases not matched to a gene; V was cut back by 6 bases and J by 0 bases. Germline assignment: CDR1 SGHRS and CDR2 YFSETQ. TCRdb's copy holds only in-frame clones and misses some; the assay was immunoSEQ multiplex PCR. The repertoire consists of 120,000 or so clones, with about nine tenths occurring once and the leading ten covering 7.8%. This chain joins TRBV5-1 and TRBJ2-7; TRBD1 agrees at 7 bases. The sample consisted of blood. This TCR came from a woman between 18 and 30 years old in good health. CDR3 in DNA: TGCGCCAGCAAAGCAGCCCCCAACCGGGACAGCTTAACTTTGAGCTCCTACGAGCAGTACTTC. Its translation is CASKAAPNRDSLTLSSYEQYF.